This T cell receptor beta chain came from a study of cytomegalovirus exposure and HLA in healthy donors. Study at large: Membership in the Caucasian-associated ancestry cluster was found for 75% to 85% of fewer than 450 genotyped donors. Study outcomes and limitations: Follow-up analysis found HLA locus-dependent TCR association rates, highest for DRB1 and lowest for HLA-C. Across all donors, roughly uniform sequencing depth was an assumption of the presence/absence analyses. Sequencing artifact likely explains a cluster of highly shared sequence variants.

The PCR made use of 60 Vbeta and 13 Jbeta primers. Profiling relied on immunoSEQ multiplex PCR, and the TCRdb table lists in-frame clones only, not all of them. The sample contains about 140,000 clones, around four fifths of which appear only once. Regarding this clone: What it binds is not known.

This CDR3 contains 14 residues. The gene calls are TRBV21-1 and TRBJ2-7; TRBD1, as called in the table, went unchecked against the DNA. TRBV21-1 constitutes a pseudogene. The sample taken for sequencing was PBMCs. The TCR sequence derives from a male donor in good health and CMV-seronegative. The CDR3 DNA reads TGTGCCAGCAGCAAGGACAGTCCCTCCTACGAGCAGTACTTC. This codes for CASSKDSPSYEQYF.